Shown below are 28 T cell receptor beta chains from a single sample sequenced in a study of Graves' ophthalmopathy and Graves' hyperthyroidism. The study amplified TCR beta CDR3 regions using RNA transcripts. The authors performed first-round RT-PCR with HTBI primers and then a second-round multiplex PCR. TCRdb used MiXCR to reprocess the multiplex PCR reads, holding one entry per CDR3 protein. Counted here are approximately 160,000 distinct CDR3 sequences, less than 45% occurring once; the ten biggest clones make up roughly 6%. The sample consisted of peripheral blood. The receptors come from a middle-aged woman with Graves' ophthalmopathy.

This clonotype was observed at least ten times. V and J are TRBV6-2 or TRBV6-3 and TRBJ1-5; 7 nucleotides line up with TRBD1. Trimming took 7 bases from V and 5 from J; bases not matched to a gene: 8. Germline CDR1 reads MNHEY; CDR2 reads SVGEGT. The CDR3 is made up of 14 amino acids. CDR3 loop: CASTDRVPHQPQHF. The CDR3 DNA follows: TGTGCCAGCACCGACAGGGTGCCCCATCAGCCCCAGCATTTT.

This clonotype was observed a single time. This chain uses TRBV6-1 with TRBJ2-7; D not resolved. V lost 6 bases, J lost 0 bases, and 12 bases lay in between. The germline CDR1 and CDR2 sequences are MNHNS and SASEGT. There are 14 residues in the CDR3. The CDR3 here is CASSPAGRSYEQYF. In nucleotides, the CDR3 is TGTGCCAGCAGCCCTGCCGGACGCTCCTACGAGCAGTACTTC.

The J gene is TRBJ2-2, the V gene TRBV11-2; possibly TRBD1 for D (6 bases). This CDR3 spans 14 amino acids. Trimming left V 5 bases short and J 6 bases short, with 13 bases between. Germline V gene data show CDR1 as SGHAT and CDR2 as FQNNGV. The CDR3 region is CASSLNPGAGELFF. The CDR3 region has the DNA TGTGCCAGCAGCCTGAACCCAGGGGCCGGGGAGCTGTTTTTT.

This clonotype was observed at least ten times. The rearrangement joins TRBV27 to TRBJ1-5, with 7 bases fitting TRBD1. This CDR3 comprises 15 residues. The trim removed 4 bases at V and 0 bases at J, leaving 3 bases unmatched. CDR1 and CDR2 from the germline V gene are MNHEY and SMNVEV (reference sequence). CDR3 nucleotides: TGTGCCAGCAGTTCAGGGGGGTATAGCAATCAGCCCCAGCATTTT. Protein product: CASSSGGYSNQPQHF.

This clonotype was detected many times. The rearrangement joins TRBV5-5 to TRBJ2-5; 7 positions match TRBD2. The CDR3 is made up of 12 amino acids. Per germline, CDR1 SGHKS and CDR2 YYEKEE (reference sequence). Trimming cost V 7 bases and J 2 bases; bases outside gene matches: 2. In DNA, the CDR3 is TGTGCCAGCGGCGGGAGTCAAGAGACCCAGTACTTC. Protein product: CASGGSQETQYF.

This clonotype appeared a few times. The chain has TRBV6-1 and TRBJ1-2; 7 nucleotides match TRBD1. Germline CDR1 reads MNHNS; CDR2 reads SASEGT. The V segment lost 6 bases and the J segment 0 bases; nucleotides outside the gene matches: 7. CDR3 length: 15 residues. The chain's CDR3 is CASSLGGQTNYGYTF. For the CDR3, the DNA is TGTGCCAGCAGCCTGGGGGGACAGACTAACTATGGCTACACCTTC.

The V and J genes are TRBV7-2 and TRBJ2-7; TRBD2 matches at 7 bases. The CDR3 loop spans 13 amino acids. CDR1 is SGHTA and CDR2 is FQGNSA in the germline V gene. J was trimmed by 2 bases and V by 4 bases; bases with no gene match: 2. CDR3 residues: CASSSGTTYEQYF. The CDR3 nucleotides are TGTGCCAGCAGCTCCGGGACTACCTACGAGCAGTACTTC.

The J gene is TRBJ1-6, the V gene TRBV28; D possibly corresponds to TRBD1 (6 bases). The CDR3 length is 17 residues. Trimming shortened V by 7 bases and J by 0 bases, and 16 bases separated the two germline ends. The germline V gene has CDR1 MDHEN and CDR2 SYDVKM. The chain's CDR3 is CASTWGAGSSYNSPLHF. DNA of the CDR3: TGTGCCAGCACCTGGGGGGCGGGCAGCTCCTATAATTCACCCCTCCACTTT.

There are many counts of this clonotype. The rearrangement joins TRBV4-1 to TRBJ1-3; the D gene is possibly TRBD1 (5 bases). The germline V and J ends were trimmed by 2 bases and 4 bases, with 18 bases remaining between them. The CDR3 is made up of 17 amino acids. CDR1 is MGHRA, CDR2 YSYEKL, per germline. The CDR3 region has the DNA TGCGCCAGCAGCCAATACGGGCAGGGCGCATTAGGAAACACCATATATTTT. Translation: CASSQYGQGALGNTIYF.

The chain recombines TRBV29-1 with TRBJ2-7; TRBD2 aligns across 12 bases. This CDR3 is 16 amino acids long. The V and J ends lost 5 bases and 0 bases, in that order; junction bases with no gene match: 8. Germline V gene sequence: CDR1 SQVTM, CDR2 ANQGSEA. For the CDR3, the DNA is TGCAGCGTTTCGCTAGCGGGAGGGAGGAGCTCCTACGAGCAGTACTTC. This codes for CSVSLAGGRSSYEQYF.

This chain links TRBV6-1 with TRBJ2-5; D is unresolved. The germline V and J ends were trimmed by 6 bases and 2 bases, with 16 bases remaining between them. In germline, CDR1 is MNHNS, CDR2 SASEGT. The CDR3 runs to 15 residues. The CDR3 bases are TGTGCCAGCAGACGAGACTGGGCATTACAAGAGACCCAGTACTTC. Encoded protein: CASRRDWALQETQYF.

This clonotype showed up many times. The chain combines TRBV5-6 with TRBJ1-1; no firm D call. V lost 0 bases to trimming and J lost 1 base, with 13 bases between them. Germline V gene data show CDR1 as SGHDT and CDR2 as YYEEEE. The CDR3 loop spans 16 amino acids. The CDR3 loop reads CASSLVGEWANTEAFF. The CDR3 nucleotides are TGTGCCAGCAGCTTGGTTGGTGAGTGGGCGAACACTGAAGCTTTCTTT. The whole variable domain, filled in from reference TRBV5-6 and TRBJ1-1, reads DAGVTQSPTHLIKTRGQQVTLRCSPKSGHDTVSWYQQALGQGPQFIFQYYEEEERQRGNFPDRFSGHQFPNYSSELNVNALLLGDSALYLCASSLVGEWANTEAFFGQGTRLTVV.

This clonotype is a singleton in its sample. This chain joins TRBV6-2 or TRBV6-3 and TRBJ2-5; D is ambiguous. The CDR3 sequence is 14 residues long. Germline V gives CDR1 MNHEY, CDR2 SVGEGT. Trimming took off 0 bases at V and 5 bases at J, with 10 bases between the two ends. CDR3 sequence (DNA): TGTGCCAGCAGTTACTCGAATTGGATTGAGACCCAGTACTTC. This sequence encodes CASSYSNWIETQYF.

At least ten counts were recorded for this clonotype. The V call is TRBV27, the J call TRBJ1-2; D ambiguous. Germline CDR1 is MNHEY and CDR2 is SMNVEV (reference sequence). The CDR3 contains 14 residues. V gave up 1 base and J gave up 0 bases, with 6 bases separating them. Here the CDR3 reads CASSLFRSNYGYTF. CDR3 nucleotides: TGTGCCAGCAGTTTATTCAGATCTAACTATGGCTACACCTTC.

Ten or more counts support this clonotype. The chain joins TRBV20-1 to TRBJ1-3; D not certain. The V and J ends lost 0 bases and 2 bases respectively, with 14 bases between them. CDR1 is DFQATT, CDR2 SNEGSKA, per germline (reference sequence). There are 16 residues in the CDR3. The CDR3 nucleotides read TGCAGTGCTAGAGACCCTCTAAGGGCAGCTGGAAACACCATATATTTT. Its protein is CSARDPLRAAGNTIYF.

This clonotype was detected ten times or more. The CDR3: CASKEAAVSNQPQHF. CDR3 nucleotides: TGTGCCAGTAAGGAGGCGGCAGTTAGCAATCAGCCCCAGCATTTT. The rearrangement joins TRBV19 to TRBJ1-5; D not certain. The length of the CDR3 is 15 residues. The germline CDR1 and CDR2 sequences are LNHDA and SQIVND (reference sequence). The ends were cut back, 7 bases at V and 0 bases at J, with 13 bases in the middle.

CDR3 residues: CASSEGGLVTYEQYF. In nucleotides, the CDR3 is TGTGCCAGCAGTGAGGGGGGGCTAGTTACATACGAGCAGTACTTC. This sequence joins TRBV6-1 and TRBJ2-7; possibly TRBD2 for D (7 bases). V was pared by 3 bases and J by 4 bases, with 16 bases between. CDR1 is MNHNS, CDR2 SASEGT, per germline. This CDR3 is 15 amino acids long.

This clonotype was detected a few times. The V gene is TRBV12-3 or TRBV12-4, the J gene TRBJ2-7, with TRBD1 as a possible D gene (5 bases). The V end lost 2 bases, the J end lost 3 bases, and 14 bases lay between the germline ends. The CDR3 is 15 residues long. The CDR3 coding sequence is TGTGCCAGCAGTTTAACGGACAAGCGCCACTACGAGCAGTACTTC. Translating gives CASSLTDKRHYEQYF.

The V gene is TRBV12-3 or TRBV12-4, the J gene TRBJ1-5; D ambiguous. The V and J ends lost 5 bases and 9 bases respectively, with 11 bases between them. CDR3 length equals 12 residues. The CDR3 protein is CASSTQRGPQHF. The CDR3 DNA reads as TGTGCCAGCAGTACCCAACGGGGGCCCCAGCATTTT.

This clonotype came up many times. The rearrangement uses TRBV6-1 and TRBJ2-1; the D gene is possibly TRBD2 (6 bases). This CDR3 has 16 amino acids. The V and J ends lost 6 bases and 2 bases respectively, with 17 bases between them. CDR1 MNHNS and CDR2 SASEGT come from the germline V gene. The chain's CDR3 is CASSPTRDLTYNEQFF. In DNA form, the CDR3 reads TGTGCCAGCAGCCCGACCAGGGACTTAACCTACAATGAGCAGTTCTTC.

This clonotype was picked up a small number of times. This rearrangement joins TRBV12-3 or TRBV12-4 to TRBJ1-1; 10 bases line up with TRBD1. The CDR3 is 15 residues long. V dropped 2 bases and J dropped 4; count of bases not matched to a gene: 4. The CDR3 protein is CASSLRTGGATEAFF. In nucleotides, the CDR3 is TGTGCCAGCAGTTTACGGACAGGGGGGGCCACTGAAGCTTTCTTT.

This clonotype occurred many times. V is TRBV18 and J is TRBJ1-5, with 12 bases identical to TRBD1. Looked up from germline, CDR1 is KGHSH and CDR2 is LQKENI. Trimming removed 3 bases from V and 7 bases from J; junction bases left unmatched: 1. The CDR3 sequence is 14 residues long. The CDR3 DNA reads TGTGCCAGCTCACCGGGGACAGGGGGCCAGCCCCAGCATTTT. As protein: CASSPGTGGQPQHF.

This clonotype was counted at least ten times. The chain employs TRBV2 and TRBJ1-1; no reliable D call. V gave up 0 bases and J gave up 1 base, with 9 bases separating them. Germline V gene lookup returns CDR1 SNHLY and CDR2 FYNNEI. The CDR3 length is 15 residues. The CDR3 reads CASSEALQGNTEAFF. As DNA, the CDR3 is TGTGCCAGCAGTGAAGCGCTTCAAGGGAACACTGAAGCTTTCTTT.

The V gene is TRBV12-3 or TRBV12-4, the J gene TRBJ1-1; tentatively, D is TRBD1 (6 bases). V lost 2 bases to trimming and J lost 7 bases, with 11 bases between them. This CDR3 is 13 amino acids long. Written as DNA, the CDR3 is TGTGCCAGCAGTTTAATCAGGGGCGGTGAAGCTTTCTTT. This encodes CASSLIRGGEAFF.

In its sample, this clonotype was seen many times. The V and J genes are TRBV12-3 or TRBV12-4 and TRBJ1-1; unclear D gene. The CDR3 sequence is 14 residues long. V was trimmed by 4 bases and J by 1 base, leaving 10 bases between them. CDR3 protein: CASSSSDRNTEAFF. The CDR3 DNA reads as TGTGCCAGCAGTTCCTCGGACCGGAACACTGAAGCTTTCTTT.

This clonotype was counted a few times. The DNA for the CDR3 is TGTGCCAGCAGCGCGGACAGGGTACGTGGGGCTGAAGCTTTCTTT. This encodes CASSADRVRGAEAFF. The J gene is TRBJ1-1, the V gene TRBV7-2; 8 bases are a match to TRBD1. This CDR3 has 15 residues. The V segment lost 5 bases and the J segment 6 bases; nucleotides outside the gene matches: 11. Germline values: CDR1 SGHTA, CDR2 FQGNSA.

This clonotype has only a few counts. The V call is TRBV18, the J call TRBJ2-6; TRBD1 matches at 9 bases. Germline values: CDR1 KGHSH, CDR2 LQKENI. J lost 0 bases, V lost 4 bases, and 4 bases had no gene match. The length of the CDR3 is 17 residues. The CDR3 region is CASSLPGQGSGANVLTF. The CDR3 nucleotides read TGTGCCAGCTCACTACCGGGACAGGGCTCTGGGGCCAACGTCCTGACTTTC.

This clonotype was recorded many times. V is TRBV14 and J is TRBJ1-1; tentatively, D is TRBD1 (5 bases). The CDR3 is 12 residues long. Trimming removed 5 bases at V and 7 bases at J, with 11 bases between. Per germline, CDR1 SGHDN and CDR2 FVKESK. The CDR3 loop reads CASSEGPLEAFF. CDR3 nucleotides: TGTGCCAGCAGCGAGGGACCGCTTGAAGCTTTCTTT.